A selection of T cell receptor beta chains follows, all from one sample in a study of blood T cell repertoires in COVID-19. TCRdb keeps only in-frame clones here, not all; method: immunoSEQ multiplex PCR. The sample holds tens of thousands of clones, 79% seen once. Sample: peripheral blood. Receptor source: an elderly woman with active or convalescent COVID-19. Both conserved end residues are part of each CDR3. The order of the fields is J gene, clone size, D gene, V gene, CDR3 DNA, CDR3 protein. D genes are given only for firm matches. A row's size may be missing; if present it is once, few, many or a size class.

j_call: TRBJ1-4
clone_size: .
d_call: .
v_call: TRBV5-5
cdr3_nt: TGTGCCAGCAGCTTGGGACCTACAGGGTCCACTAATGAAAAACTGTTTTTT
cdr3_aa: CASSLGPTGSTNEKLFF

j_call: TRBJ1-4
clone_size: .
d_call: .
v_call: TRBV7-2
cdr3_nt: TGTGCCAGCAGCTTACTTCCAGGGTGGCAGGAAAAACTGTTTTTT
cdr3_aa: CASSLLPGWQEKLFF

j_call: TRBJ2-5
clone_size: .
d_call: .
v_call: TRBV29-1
cdr3_nt: TGCAGCGTTGAAGTATATGAGACCCAGTACTTC
cdr3_aa: CSVEVYETQYF

j_call: TRBJ2-5
clone_size: .
d_call: TRBD2
v_call: TRBV4-3
cdr3_nt: TGCGCCAGCAGCCAAGTAGAGATCATCGCTCTAGCGGGAGGGCTGGAGACCCAGTACTTC
cdr3_aa: CASSQVEIIALAGGLETQYF

j_call: TRBJ2-3
clone_size: few
d_call: TRBD2
v_call: TRBV4-3
cdr3_nt: TGCGCCAGCAGCCAAGTACTAGCGGGAGGGCCTGGCAGCGATACGCAGTATTTT
cdr3_aa: CASSQVLAGGPGSDTQYF

j_call: TRBJ2-7
clone_size: .
d_call: TRBD1
v_call: TRBV19
cdr3_nt: TGTGCCAGTAACTTTATTGGACAGGGCCCCCACGAGCAGTACTTC
cdr3_aa: CASNFIGQGPHEQYF

j_call: TRBJ1-2
clone_size: once
d_call: .
v_call: TRBV5-6
cdr3_nt: TGTGCCAGCAGCTTGGAGCCAGGAAACTATGGCTACACCTTC
cdr3_aa: CASSLEPGNYGYTF

j_call: TRBJ2-7
clone_size: .
d_call: TRBD1
v_call: TRBV7-2
cdr3_nt: TGTGCCAGCAGCTACCGACAGGGGGCGGGCTACGAGCAGTACTTC
cdr3_aa: CASSYRQGAGYEQYF

j_call: TRBJ2-1
clone_size: few
d_call: TRBD1
v_call: TRBV19
cdr3_nt: TGTGCCAGTAGTACCGGGACAGGGGGTTACAATGAGCAGTTCTTC
cdr3_aa: CASSTGTGGYNEQFF

j_call: TRBJ2-7
clone_size: .
d_call: TRBD1
v_call: TRBV5-1
cdr3_nt: TGCGCCAGCAGTCAGCCGGGACAGGGGCCCTACGAGCAGTACTTC
cdr3_aa: CASSQPGQGPYEQYF

j_call: TRBJ2-2
clone_size: .
d_call: TRBD1
v_call: TRBV19
cdr3_nt: TGTGCCAGTAGTACGTGGACAGGGACGGAGCTGTTTTTT
cdr3_aa: CASSTWTGTELFF

j_call: TRBJ2-1
clone_size: .
d_call: .
v_call: TRBV5-5
cdr3_nt: TGTGCCAGCAGCTTGGTAGGGGTGAATGAGCAGTTCTTC
cdr3_aa: CASSLVGVNEQFF

j_call: TRBJ2-6
clone_size: .
d_call: .
v_call: TRBV30
cdr3_nt: TGTGCCTGGAGTGTCCTACTAGCTACAGGGGCCAACGTCCTGACTTTC
cdr3_aa: CAWSVLLATGANVLTF

j_call: TRBJ2-7
clone_size: .
d_call: TRBD2
v_call: TRBV7-3
cdr3_nt: TGTGCCAGCAGTCCTGGGGGGGAGAGCTCCTACGAGCAGTACTTC
cdr3_aa: CASSPGGESSYEQYF

j_call: TRBJ2-1
clone_size: .
d_call: TRBD2
v_call: TRBV18
cdr3_nt: TGTGCCAGCTCACCACCGGGGGGACTAGCGGGTTACAATGAGCAGTTCTTC
cdr3_aa: CASSPPGGLAGYNEQFF

j_call: TRBJ2-3
clone_size: .
d_call: .
v_call: TRBV20-1
cdr3_nt: TGCAGTGCTAGTTCTAGCACAGATACGCAGTATTTT
cdr3_aa: CSASSSTDTQYF

j_call: TRBJ1-2
clone_size: once
d_call: .
v_call: TRBV6-6
cdr3_nt: TGTGCCAGCAGTTACGACCCTCCCTGGGGCGGATACACCTTC
cdr3_aa: CASSYDPPWGGYTF